This record looks at one TCR beta chain sequence and its context. One base away lies a much larger clone, so this may be a sequencing read error. This CDR3 comprises 13 residues. This sample is drawn from a study of molecular identifiers for immune sequencing clone quantification. Sorting recovered naive CD8 T cells on a CD8+CD4-CCR7+CD45RA+ profile. TCRdb re-derived calls from the PCR reads in MiXCR, one entry per CDR3 protein. The sample contains approximately 500,000 distinct CDR3 sequences, about 25% of which appear only once. This chain connects TRBV12-3 or TRBV12-4 to TRBJ1-5; a possible D gene is TRBD1 (5 bases). The TCR was taken from a human donor in good health. Some libraries in this study had Jurkat cell RNA spiked in. Material: naive CD8+ T cells from blood, with Jurkat cell RNA spiked in. Subset of the sample: FACS-sorted CD8+CD4-CCR7+CD45RA+ naive T cells. CDR3 amino acids: CASSPGAHQRQHF. CDR3 DNA sequence: TGTGCCAGCAGTCCCGGGGCCCATCAGCGCCAGCATTTT.